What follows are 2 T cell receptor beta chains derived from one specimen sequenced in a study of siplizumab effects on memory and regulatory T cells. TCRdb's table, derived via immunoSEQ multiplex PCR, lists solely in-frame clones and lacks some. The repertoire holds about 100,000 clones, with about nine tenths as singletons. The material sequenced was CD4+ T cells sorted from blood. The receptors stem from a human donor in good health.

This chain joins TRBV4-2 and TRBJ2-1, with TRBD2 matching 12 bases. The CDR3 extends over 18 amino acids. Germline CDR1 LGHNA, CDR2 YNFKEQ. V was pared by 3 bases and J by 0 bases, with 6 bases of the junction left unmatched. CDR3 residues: CASSHLTSGGSSYNEQFF. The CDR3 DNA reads TGTGCCAGCAGCCACCTAACTAGCGGGGGGAGCTCCTACAATGAGCAGTTCTTC.

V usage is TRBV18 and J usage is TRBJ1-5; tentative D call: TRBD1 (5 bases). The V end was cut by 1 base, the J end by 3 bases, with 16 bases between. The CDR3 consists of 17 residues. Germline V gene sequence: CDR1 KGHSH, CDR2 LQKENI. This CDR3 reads CASSPRGAGGSNQPQHF. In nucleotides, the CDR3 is TGTGCCAGCTCACCACGGGGCGCGGGGGGGTCCAATCAGCCCCAGCATTTT.